Listed below are T cell receptor beta chains from one sample, sequenced in a study of OX40 agonist ivuxolimab in advanced cancers. The table came from immunoSEQ multiplex PCR; TCRdb's copy has only in-frame clones and leaves some out. The data show over 90,000 clones, 90% seen once. Sample: CD4+ or CD8+ T cells sorted from blood, taken in a trial of the OX40 agonist ivuxolimab. The receptors derive from an adult with an advanced solid tumor such as melanoma, head and neck, liver or kidney cancer. The CDR3 runs from the conserved cysteine through the conserved F or W. The order of the fields is CDR3 length, J gene, D gene, V gene, clone size, CDR3 protein, CDR3 DNA. The D gene is left open where the match is weak. Clone size appears in some rows only: once, few, many, or a class for an expanded clone.

13 TRBJ2-7 - TRBV7-8 once CASSLGVNYEQYF TGTGCCAGCAGCTTAGGGGTAAACTACGAGCAGTACTTC
15 TRBJ1-1 TRBD1 TRBV19 - CASSKGAGLDTEAFF TGTGCCAGTAGTAAGGGGGCTGGATTGGACACTGAAGCTTTCTTT
12 TRBJ2-7 TRBD2 TRBV30 - CAFSGGPYEQYF TGTGCCTTTAGCGGGGGGCCCTACGAGCAGTACTTC
11 TRBJ2-5 - TRBV20-1 once CSVLAQETQYF TGCAGTGTTTTAGCCCAAGAGACCCAGTACTTC
16 TRBJ2-1 - TRBV5-1 - CASSSSWRETLGEQFF TGCGCCAGCAGCTCGTCTTGGAGGGAGACTTTGGGTGAGCAGTTCTTC
13 TRBJ2-5 - TRBV5-1 - CASSSSRQETQYF TGCGCCAGCAGCAGCAGCCGCCAAGAGACCCAGTACTTC
12 TRBJ1-3 - TRBV4-1 - CASSQGGNTIYF TGCGCCAGCAGCCAAGGGGGAAACACCATATATTTT
14 TRBJ2-5 - TRBV5-5 once CASSLPRQQETQYF TGTGCCAGCAGCTTGCCCCGGCAGCAAGAGACCCAGTACTTC
14 TRBJ1-1 TRBD1 TRBV6-1 - CASSVYRGNTEAFF TGTGCCAGCAGTGTCTACAGGGGAAACACTGAAGCTTTCTTT
15 TRBJ1-1 TRBD1 TRBV5-4 - CASSEGTGGYGEAFF TGTGCCAGCAGCGAGGGGACAGGCGGTTATGGTGAAGCTTTCTTT
14 TRBJ1-3 - TRBV19 few CASRRGASGNTIYF TGTGCCAGTAGGAGGGGAGCCTCTGGAAACACCATATATTTT
13 TRBJ1-2 - TRBV19 - CASSITGLIGYTF TGTGCCAGTAGTATAACCGGTCTGATAGGCTACACCTTC
13 TRBJ2-1 - TRBV2 - CASSEYSSTVQFF TGTGCCAGCAGTGAGTACTCTTCGACCGTGCAGTTCTTC
14 TRBJ1-1 - TRBV29-1 - CSVLRTGQNTEAFF TGCAGCGTTCTCCGGACGGGACAGAACACTGAAGCTTTCTTT
14 TRBJ2-2 - TRBV9 - CASSVAANTGELFF TGTGCCAGCAGCGTAGCCGCGAACACCGGGGAGCTGTTTTTT
15 TRBJ2-1 TRBD2 TRBV6-5 - CASSYGSGRLDEQFF TGTGCCAGCAGTTACGGTAGCGGGAGGTTGGATGAGCAGTTCTTC
12 TRBJ2-2 - TRBV9 - CASSAPVRELFF TGTGCCAGCAGCGCCCCAGTCCGGGAGCTGTTTTTT
13 TRBJ1-1 - TRBV10-2 - CASGGGLNTEAFF TGCGCCAGCGGGGGGGGACTGAACACTGAAGCTTTCTTT
14 TRBJ2-7 TRBD1 TRBV5-4 - CASSPGTGIYEQYF TGTGCCAGCAGCCCCGGGACAGGGATTTACGAGCAGTACTTC
15 TRBJ1-5 TRBD1 TRBV19 - CASSIQGASNQPQHF TGTGCCAGTAGTATTCAGGGGGCTAGCAATCAGCCCCAGCATTTT
18 TRBJ1-5 - TRBV30 - CAWRYQGPGGYSNQPQHF TGTGCCTGGAGGTATCAGGGGCCCGGGGGTTATAGCAATCAGCCCCAGCATTTT
16 TRBJ2-2 - TRBV9 once CASSVGIGPNTGELFF TGTGCCAGCAGCGTAGGAATAGGGCCCAACACCGGGGAGCTGTTTTTT
13 TRBJ2-7 - TRBV10-1 - CASSPSGAKAQYF TGCGCCAGCAGTCCATCCGGGGCGAAGGCGCAGTACTTC
10 TRBJ1-1 - TRBV27 few CASGWQEAFF TGTGCCAGCGGATGGCAGGAAGCTTTCTTT
17 TRBJ1-3 TRBD1 TRBV5-5 - CASSLAGAGGIGNTIYF TGTGCCAGCAGCTTGGCCGGGGCAGGGGGCATTGGAAACACCATATATTTT
17 TRBJ2-3 TRBD2 TRBV19 - CASSIPGLAGGRDTQYF TGTGCCAGTAGTATCCCGGGACTAGCGGGAGGGAGAGATACGCAGTATTTT
12 TRBJ2-2 - TRBV5-1 - CASSLGGGELFF TGCGCCAGCAGCTTGGGTGGCGGGGAGCTGTTTTTT
16 TRBJ1-1 - TRBV5-1 - CASREGPPNKNTEAFF TGCGCCAGCAGGGAAGGCCCCCCAAATAAAAACACTGAAGCTTTCTTT
14 TRBJ1-6 - TRBV27 - CASSLRQENSPLHF TGTGCCAGCAGTCTCCGACAAGAGAATTCACCCCTCCACTTT
13 TRBJ2-5 - TRBV29-1 - CSVEGAQGETQYF TGCAGCGTTGAAGGGGCTCAGGGAGAGACCCAGTACTTC
15 TRBJ2-5 - TRBV5-6 - CASSFAGTPQETQYF TGTGCCAGCAGCTTCGCTGGGACACCTCAAGAGACCCAGTACTTC
14 TRBJ1-2 TRBD1 TRBV10-3 - CAISEGQGGSGYTF TGTGCCATCAGTGAAGGACAGGGGGGGAGTGGCTACACCTTC
14 TRBJ1-2 - TRBV7-8 - CASSLGARGTGYTF TGTGCCAGCAGCTTAGGCGCCCGAGGCACAGGCTACACCTTC
14 TRBJ2-2 - TRBV11-2 - CASSLVERIGELFF TGTGCCAGCAGCTTAGTTGAGAGAATCGGGGAGCTGTTTTTT
11 TRBJ2-2 - TRBV27 once CASSYSGELFF TGTGCCAGCAGTTACTCCGGGGAGCTGTTTTTT
13 TRBJ2-5 - TRBV29-1 - CSVDSGRLETQYF TGCAGCGTTGACTCTGGCAGGTTGGAGACCCAGTACTTC
15 TRBJ1-4 - TRBV5-4 - CASSFGGSGNEKLFF TGTGCCAGCAGCTTCGGGGGGTCTGGTAATGAAAAACTGTTTTTT
15 TRBJ2-3 - TRBV9 - CASSVANPSTDTQYF TGTGCCAGCAGCGTAGCGAATCCTAGCACAGATACGCAGTATTTT
13 TRBJ1-1 - TRBV6-6 - CASSYSGGNEAFF TGTGCCAGCAGTTACTCAGGGGGGAATGAAGCTTTCTTT
16 TRBJ2-2 TRBD1 TRBV6-5 - CASSSRGQGETGELFF TGTGCCAGCAGTTCGAGGGGACAGGGGGAAACCGGGGAGCTGTTTTTT
14 TRBJ2-7 TRBD1 TRBV5-4 - CASSLPGQRYEQYF TGTGCCAGCAGCTTACCGGGACAGCGTTACGAGCAGTACTTC
15 TRBJ2-3 TRBD2 TRBV7-9 - CASSLAGLAGGTQYF TGTGCCAGCAGCTTAGCGGGACTAGCGGGAGGAACGCAGTATTTT